The 24 T cell receptor beta chains below were found in one sample sequenced in a study of blood T cell repertoires in COVID-19. Measured with immunoSEQ multiplex PCR; TCRdb has only the in-frame clones, and not every one. There are over 200,000 clones in the sample; about 88% occur only once, and approximately 4.3% lies in the top ten. Sequencing was done on a sample of peripheral blood. These receptors were obtained from a man aged 55-75 years who had recovered from COVID-19.

This clone was counted a single time. V gene TRBV5-1 combines with J gene TRBJ2-1; D not certain. The CDR3 covers 15 residues. Trimming removed 0 bases from V and 0 bases from J, with 7 bases in between. Looked up from germline, CDR1 is SGHRS and CDR2 is YFSETQ. CDR3 sequence (DNA): TGCGCCAGCAGCTTGGCGAGGAGCTCCTACAATGAGCAGTTCTTC. Amino acid sequence: CASSLARSSYNEQFF.

This chain uses TRBV6-5 with TRBJ2-7, with D perhaps matching TRBD2 (5 bases). This CDR3 is 14 amino acids long. Germline V gene sequence: CDR1 MNHEY, CDR2 SVGAGI. Trimming shortened V by 7 bases and J by 0 bases, and 13 bases separated the two germline ends. The CDR3 reads CASTQAGLSYEQYF. The CDR3 bases are TGTGCCAGCACCCAGGCAGGACTCTCCTACGAGCAGTACTTC.

The rearrangement joins TRBV11-2 to TRBJ2-3, with D unresolved. The germline gives CDR1 SGHAT, CDR2 FQNNGV. With 0 bases removed from V and 3 bases from J, the gap between germline ends came to 16 bases. CDR3 length equals 17 residues. CDR3 sequence: CASSLDLVGVTTDTQYF. The CDR3 DNA is TGTGCCAGCAGCTTAGATCTAGTGGGTGTCACAACAGATACGCAGTATTTT.

The V and J genes are TRBV18 and TRBJ1-6; TRBD1 matches at 11 bases. This CDR3 contains 15 residues. V shed 6 bases, J shed 6 bases, and the junction held 4 bases outside the gene matches. Germline CDR1 KGHSH, CDR2 LQKENI. CDR3 sequence (DNA): TGTGCCAGCTCTCCCGGGACAGGGGGTAATTCACCCCTCCACTTT. Amino acid sequence: CASSPGTGGNSPLHF.

The gene calls are TRBV6-5 and TRBJ1-4; D might be TRBD1 (6 bases). CDR3 length: 14 amino acids. V dropped 2 bases and J dropped 4 bases, with 8 bases sitting between them. From germline, CDR1 is MNHEY and CDR2 SVGAGI. The CDR3 here is CASSYEGGNEKLFF. The CDR3, as DNA: TGTGCCAGCAGTTACGAAGGGGGTAATGAAAAACTGTTTTTT.

The chain combines TRBV5-4 with TRBJ2-3, with 9 bases matching TRBD2. The CDR3 contains 15 residues. Looked up from germline, CDR1 is SGHNT and CDR2 is YYREEE (reference sequence). V dropped 4 bases and J dropped 2; count of bases not matched to a gene: 5. CDR3: CASSASGVITDTQYF. CDR3 in DNA: TGTGCCAGCAGCGCTAGCGGGGTAATCACAGATACGCAGTATTTT.

The chain is built from TRBV19 and TRBJ1-3, with D perhaps TRBD1 (5 bases). The CDR3 contains 14 residues. V was trimmed by 8 bases and J by 0 bases, leaving 11 bases between them. Germline-derived CDR1 and CDR2 are LNHDA and SQIVND (reference sequence). DNA of the CDR3: TGTGCCAGTCAGACAGCATACTCTGGAAACACCATATATTTT. Translation gives CASQTAYSGNTIYF.

The V gene is TRBV30, the J gene TRBJ2-3; the match to TRBD1 covers 9 bases. V was pared by 3 bases and J by 0 bases, with 10 bases of the junction left unmatched. CDR3 length: 17 residues. Germline CDR1 is GTSNPN and CDR2 is SVGIG (reference sequence). CDR3 DNA: TGTGCCTGGAGCAAAGGACAGGGGCCAGCTAGCACAGATACGCAGTATTTT. Protein sequence: CAWSKGQGPASTDTQYF. The whole variable domain, filled in from reference TRBV30 and TRBJ2-3, reads SQTIHQWPATLVQPVGSPLSLECTVEGTSNPNLYWYRQAAGRGLQLLFYSVGIGQISSEVPQNLSASRPQDRQFILSSKKLLLSDSGFYLCAWSKGQGPASTDTQYFGPGTRLTVL.

The chain has TRBV5-5 and TRBJ1-4; 7 nucleotides match TRBD1. Looked up from germline, CDR1 is SGHKS and CDR2 is YYEKEE (reference sequence). CDR3 length equals 18 residues. Trimming cost V 3 bases and J 7 bases; bases outside gene matches: 18. CDR3 sequence: CASSSEQRMTGSGEKLFF. The CDR3 coding sequence is TGTGCCAGCAGCTCGGAGCAGCGAATGACAGGGTCGGGTGAAAAACTGTTTTTT.

The J gene is TRBJ1-4, the V gene TRBV19; D is unclear. This CDR3 is built from 18 residues. V gave up 3 bases and J gave up 8 bases, with 25 bases separating them. Germline values: CDR1 LNHDA, CDR2 SQIVND (reference sequence). CDR3 bases: TGTGCCAGTAGTATGTTCGATTCAATGGGGATCAAGCGGGAAAAACTGTTTTTT. Residues: CASSMFDSMGIKREKLFF.

The V call is TRBV9, the J call TRBJ1-4; 10 bases are shared with TRBD1. Trimming at V came to 1 base and at J to 3 bases, leaving 6 bases not matched to a gene. The length of the CDR3 is 17 residues. CDR1 and CDR2 (germline): SGDLS, YYNGEE. The CDR3 DNA reads TGTGCCAGCAGCGTATCCGGGACAGGGGTGGCTAATGAAAAACTGTTTTTT. Encoded protein: CASSVSGTGVANEKLFF.

The V and J genes are TRBV5-4 and TRBJ1-3; 7 bases agree with TRBD1. Germline CDR1 is SGHNT and CDR2 is YYREEE (reference sequence). Trimming took 4 bases from V and 0 from J; bases not matched to a gene: 7. This CDR3 spans 16 amino acids. DNA of the CDR3: TGTGCCAGCAGCGAAGAGGGGGCACTCTCTGGAAACACCATATATTTT. It encodes CASSEEGALSGNTIYF. Filled out from reference TRBV5-4 and TRBJ1-3, the complete variable domain reads ETGVTQSPTHLIKTRGQQVTLRCSSQSGHNTVSWYQQALGQGPQFIFQYYREEENGRGNFPPRFSGLQFPNYSSELNVNALELDDSALYLCASSEEGALSGNTIYFGEGSWLTVV.

The V and J genes are TRBV30 and TRBJ2-2; no clear D gene. CDR1 and CDR2 from the germline V gene are GTSNPN and SVGIG (reference sequence). V gave up 4 bases and J gave up 6 bases, with 12 bases separating them. The CDR3 runs to 13 residues. CDR3 sequence reads: CAWKATAAGELFF. CDR3 sequence (DNA): TGTGCCTGGAAGGCAACCGCGGCCGGGGAGCTGTTTTTT. Full variable domain (remainder filled in from reference TRBV30 and TRBJ2-2): SQTIHQWPATLVQPVGSPLSLECTVEGTSNPNLYWYRQAAGRGLQLLFYSVGIGQISSEVPQNLSASRPQDRQFILSSKKLLLSDSGFYLCAWKATAAGELFFGEGSRLTVL.

This clone was picked up a small number of times. In the same sample, other DNA sequences code for this CDR3. This chain connects TRBV6-5 to TRBJ1-1; tentative D call: TRBD1 (5 bases). This CDR3 has 13 residues. The V end was cut by 5 bases, the J end by 1 base, with 8 bases between. The V gene's germline CDR1 is MNHEY and CDR2 SVGAGI. The DNA for the CDR3 is TGTGCCAGCAGTCTGACAGAGAACACTGAAGCTTTCTTT. It yields the protein CASSLTENTEAFF.

J is TRBJ2-1 and V is TRBV3-1 (or the pseudogene TRBV3-2); 13 nucleotides align to TRBD2. V was clipped by 0 bases and J by 8 bases; unmatched bases: 4. Germline CDR1 is LGHDT and CDR2 is YNNKEL (reference sequence). CDR3 length equals 16 residues. The CDR3 DNA follows: TGTGCCAGCAGCCAAGATTTGGGACTAGCGGGGTATGAGCAGTTCTTC. Translated: CASSQDLGLAGYEQFF.

The chain links TRBV5-1 to TRBJ2-3, with D tentatively TRBD1 (5 bases). This CDR3 has 17 residues. Trimming removed 4 bases from V and 0 bases from J, with 18 bases in between. Germline CDR1 reads SGHRS; CDR2 reads YFSETQ. CDR3 DNA sequence: TGCGCCAGCAGCGCGCGCAGGGAATCCCCTAGCACAGATACGCAGTATTTT. Amino acid sequence: CASSARRESPSTDTQYF.

The V gene is TRBV9, the J gene TRBJ1-2, with D perhaps matching TRBD1 (5 bases). CDR1 and CDR2 (germline): SGDLS, YYNGEE. The CDR3 has 12 amino acids. The V end was cut by 7 bases, the J end by 3 bases, with 10 bases between. As DNA, the CDR3 is TGTGCCAGCCTCGGGGGGGACTATGGCTACACCTTC. Amino acids: CASLGGDYGYTF.

The sample holds one count of this clone. The rearrangement links TRBV29-1 to TRBJ2-1; TRBD2 matches at 14 bases. V trimming: 4 bases; J trimming: 10 bases; junction bases outside the gene matches: 9. This CDR3 spans 15 amino acids. In germline, CDR1 is SQVTM, CDR2 ANQGSEA. CDR3 in amino acids: CSVGVTSGGAVEQFF. The CDR3 DNA follows: TGCAGCGTTGGAGTGACTAGCGGGGGGGCCGTGGAGCAGTTCTTC.

V is TRBV9 and J is TRBJ1-3; weak D call: TRBD1 (6 bases). CDR1 and CDR2 (germline): SGDLS, YYNGEE. The CDR3 loop spans 13 amino acids. The germline V and J ends were trimmed by 4 bases and 7 bases, with 12 bases remaining between them. The CDR3 DNA reads as TGTGCCAGCAGCACTGGACAGTTCAACACCATATATTTT. Protein product: CASSTGQFNTIYF. Full variable domain (remainder filled in from reference TRBV9 and TRBJ1-3): DSGVTQTPKHLITATGQRVTLRCSPRSGDLSVYWYQQSLDQGLQFLIQYYNGEERAKGNILERFSAQQFPDLHSELNLSSLELGDSALYFCASSTGQFNTIYFGEGSWLTVV.

The chain couples TRBV5-1 to TRBJ2-2; weak D call: TRBD1 (6 bases). The V end lost 4 bases, the J end lost 6 bases, and 13 bases lay between the germline ends. Germline CDR1 and CDR2: SGHRS and YFSETQ. The CDR3 is 14 amino acids. CDR3: CASSPDSSAGELFF. The CDR3 DNA sequence: TGCGCCAGCAGCCCGGACAGTTCGGCCGGGGAGCTGTTTTTT.

Points on this clone: Mismatch with germline at one junction end may stem from a read error. This chain joins TRBV7-7 and TRBJ2-1; 9 positions agree with TRBD1. CDR3 size: 16 residues. Germline lookup yields CDR1 SSHAT and CDR2 FNYEAQ (reference sequence). The CDR3 nucleotides read TGTGCTAGCAGCTTAGGGCCGGGACAGGGCCCCAATGAGCAGTTCTTC. Amino acid sequence: CASSLGPGQGPNEQFF.

This clone was recorded only once. Additional DNA sequences in this sample encode the identical CDR3. This sequence joins TRBV7-3 and TRBJ2-3; possible D gene TRBD1, 5 bases. Germline CDR1 SGHTA, CDR2 FQGTGA. Trimming cost V 1 base and J 0 bases, with 8 bases left between them. The CDR3 loop spans 15 amino acids. The CDR3 DNA reads TGTGCCAGCAGCTTAAGCGCAGGGAGCACAGATACGCAGTATTTT. Protein sequence: CASSLSAGSTDTQYF.

This clone was detected only a few times. Distinct nucleotide sequences in the sample also encode this CDR3. The chain is built from TRBV12-3 or TRBV12-4 and TRBJ1-1, with a possible D match to TRBD1 (6 bases). Between the trimmed V and J ends, which lost 6 bases and 1 base, there was a span of 9 bases. CDR3 length: 13 amino acids. CDR3: CASRLQGNTEAFF. The CDR3 region has the DNA TGTGCCAGCAGACTACAGGGGAACACTGAAGCTTTCTTT.

The CDR3 protein is CASSLGSPRTTNEKLFF. CDR3 nucleotide sequence: TGTGCCAGCAGCTTGGGGTCACCCAGGACAACTAATGAAAAACTGTTTTTT. The J gene is TRBJ1-4, the V gene TRBV5-6, with D uncertain. This CDR3 comprises 17 residues. V lost 0 bases to trimming and J lost 0 bases, with 12 bases between them. Germline-derived CDR1 and CDR2 are SGHDT and YYEEEE.